This T cell receptor (beta chain) emerged from a study of PD-L1 blockade in urothelial cancer. Study-wide background: Patients commenced atezolizumab in about 2014, and it was given at 1,200 mg intravenously every 3 weeks. Prior exposure to chemotherapy in patients amounted to 0 to 3 regimens received. In the patient group, about 90% of the roughly 29 were males with bladder-origin urothelial cancer.

The time point was: pretreatment peripheral blood. The assay was immunoSEQ multiplex PCR, and TCRdb's table has in-frame clones only and misses some. The repertoire holds around 130,000 clones, with about 81% as singletons. The CDR3 loop spans 14 amino acids. V was cut by 3 bases and J by 3 bases, with 12 bases left in between. From germline, CDR1 is MDHEN and CDR2 SYDVKM. The receptor was isolated from a man aged 50 or older with urothelial cancer. The starting material was PBMCs, obtained around atezolizumab (anti-PD-L1) treatment. This rearrangement joins TRBV28 to TRBJ2-7, with unresolved D. CDR3 DNA sequence: TGTGCCAGCAGTTTTAGTAGCCTCGGCTACGAGCAGTACTTC. This codes for CASSFSSLGYEQYF.